The rows below give T cell receptor beta chains drawn from one sample of a study of T-cell memory formation after mild COVID-19. TCRdb fed the 5' RACE reads into MiXCR, producing one record per CDR3 protein. Of 100,000 to 150,000 distinct CDR3 sequences listed, roughly 6% were seen once; the top ten hold 2% to 2.5%. Sequencing input: PBMCs or a T cell subset sorted from them (not recorded which). Every receptor here comes from an adult woman who had mild COVID-19 (a few samples of this study predate the infection). Cell type and time point are not known. CDR3s include the opening cysteine and the closing phenylalanine or tryptophan. The D gene is left open where the match is weak. The listing skips clone size in some rows; elsewhere it reads once, few, many or a size class.

d_call j_call v_call clone_size cdr3_aa cdr3_nt
NA TRBJ2-6 TRBV4-1 NA CASSQDVITLGRRANVLTF TGCGCCAGCAGCCAAGATGTAATCACCCTTGGGAGACGGGCCAACGTCCTGACTTTC
TRBD1 TRBJ2-2 TRBV7-3 many CASSPTGAGTGELFF TGTGCCAGCAGCCCCACAGGGGCTGGCACCGGGGAGCTGTTTTTT
TRBD2 TRBJ2-6 TRBV7-4 NA CASSLIKAWVGTSDYSGANVLTF TGTGCCAGCAGCTTAATTAAGGCCTGGGTCGGGACTAGCGATTACTCTGGGGCCAACGTCCTGACTTTC
NA TRBJ2-6 TRBV6-6 few CASDSGANVLTF TGTGCCAGTGACTCTGGGGCCAACGTCCTGACTTTC
NA TRBJ2-1 TRBV7-2 few CASNLEGGEQFF TGTGCCAGCAACCTAGAGGGGGGTGAGCAGTTCTTC
NA TRBJ2-3 TRBV29-1 few CSVGPRPGAGTDTQYF TGCAGCGTTGGGCCCCGGCCGGGGGCTGGCACAGATACGCAGTATTTT
TRBD2 TRBJ2-1 TRBV7-2 many CASSLANLAGEQFF TGTGCCAGCAGCTTAGCGAATCTAGCGGGTGAGCAGTTCTTC
NA TRBJ2-3 TRBV20-1 many CSASSRAGGTDTQYF TGCAGTGCTAGCTCGAGGGCAGGGGGCACAGATACGCAGTATTTT
NA TRBJ1-1 TRBV7-2 many CASRRGDNTEAFF TGTGCCAGCAGGAGAGGGGACAACACTGAAGCTTTCTTT
NA TRBJ2-7 TRBV4-2 NA CASSQELWSYEQYF TGTGCCAGCAGCCAAGAATTGTGGTCCTACGAGCAGTACTTC
TRBD2 TRBJ2-7 TRBV15 NA CATSRVPPAGAPYEQYF TGTGCCACCAGCAGAGTTCCCCCAGCGGGGGCCCCCTACGAGCAGTACTTC
TRBD1 TRBJ2-1 TRBV25-1 few CATSRTGPPNEQFF TGTGCCACCTCCAGGACAGGGCCCCCCAATGAGCAGTTCTTC
NA TRBJ1-5 TRBV6-1 many CATRSGGNQPQHF TGTGCCACCCGTTCGGGGGGCAATCAGCCCCAGCATTTT
NA TRBJ1-5 TRBV6-5 many CASRRDSNQPQHF TGTGCCAGCAGACGGGATAGCAATCAGCCCCAGCATTTT
TRBD2 TRBJ2-3 TRBV15 many CATSRTSGSRVADTQYF TGTGCCACCAGCAGAACTAGCGGGAGTCGTGTCGCAGATACGCAGTATTTT
NA TRBJ1-6 TRBV7-9 NA CASSPQSNSPLHF TGTGCCAGCAGCCCCCAATCCAATTCACCCCTCCACTTT
NA TRBJ2-3 TRBV12-3/TRBV12-4 many CASSSLTDTQYF TGTGCCAGCAGTTCCCTTACAGATACGCAGTATTTT